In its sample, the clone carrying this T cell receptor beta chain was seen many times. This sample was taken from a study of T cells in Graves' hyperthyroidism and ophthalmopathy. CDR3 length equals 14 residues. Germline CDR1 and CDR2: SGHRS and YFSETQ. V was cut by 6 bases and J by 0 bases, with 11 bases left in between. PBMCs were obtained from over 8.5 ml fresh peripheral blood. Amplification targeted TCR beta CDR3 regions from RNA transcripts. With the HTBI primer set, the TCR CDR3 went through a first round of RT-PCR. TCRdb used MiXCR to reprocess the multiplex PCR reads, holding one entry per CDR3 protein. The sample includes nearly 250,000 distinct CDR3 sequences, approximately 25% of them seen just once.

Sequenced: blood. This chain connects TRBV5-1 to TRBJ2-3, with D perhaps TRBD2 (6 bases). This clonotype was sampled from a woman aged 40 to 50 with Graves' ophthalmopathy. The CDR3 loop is CASKDGLSTDTQYF. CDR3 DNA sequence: TGCGCCAGCAAAGATGGACTAAGCACAGATACGCAGTATTTT.